Reported below is one T cell receptor (beta chain). Its antigen is unidentified. This record comes from a study of identical twins. TCRdb used MiXCR to reprocess the 5' RACE reads, holding one entry per CDR3 protein. The sample has over 500,000 distinct CDR3 sequences; under 25% are singletons. General observations from the study: Conclusions were drawn cross-sectionally by statistical analysis, without following the same donors.

Between the trimmed V and J ends, which lost 6 bases and 5 bases, there was a span of 7 bases. This CDR3 has 11 amino acids. CDR1 and CDR2 from the germline V gene are SNHLY and FYNNEI. The same data also contributed to another study, on T cells expressing NK-cell markers. That publication notes: It was still unclear whether expanded NKG2C+ T cell clones were HCMV specific.

The TCR was taken from a woman younger than 30 in good health. The chain is built from TRBV2 and TRBJ2-5, with D perhaps TRBD2 (5 bases). Sequencing was done on a sample of CD4+ T cells sorted from blood. The CDR3, as DNA: TGTGCCAGCAGACTAGTGGAGACCCAGTACTTC. Protein: CASRLVETQYF.